The 15 T cell receptor beta chains presented below share a single source sample, sequenced in a study of blood T cell repertoires in COVID-19. Some clones are missing from TCRdb's copy, which holds only in-frame ones; the method was immunoSEQ multiplex PCR. The data show a few hundred thousand clones, with around four fifths seen just once and approximately 5.6% held by the top ten. Input material: peripheral blood. Receptors were obtained from a woman in her sixties or seventies with COVID-19, enrolled during active disease.

V and J are TRBV14 and TRBJ1-5; 7 nucleotides line up with TRBD1. Germline V CDR1 and CDR2: SGHDN, FVKESK. After removal of 4 bases from V and 6 bases from J, the junction contained 6 bases not matched to a gene. This CDR3 region has 14 residues. Here the CDR3 reads CASSPGTATQPQHF. The CDR3 nucleotides are TGTGCCAGCAGCCCAGGGACAGCAACTCAGCCCCAGCATTTT.

CDR3 DNA sequence: TGTGCCAGCAGCCACCCCGAGGCGGGAGTAGTTTCCTACGAGCAGTACTTC. Protein sequence: CASSHPEAGVVSYEQYF. The chain has TRBV28 and TRBJ2-7, with TRBD2 matching over 7 bases. The CDR3 is made up of 17 amino acids. V lost 6 bases to trimming and J lost 1 base; unmatched junction nucleotides: 15. From germline, CDR1 is MDHEN and CDR2 SYDVKM.

This rearrangement joins TRBV24-1 to TRBJ2-2; tentative D call: TRBD1 (5 bases). Germline CDR1 KGHDR, CDR2 SFDVKD. V lost 7 bases and J lost 4, with 15 bases in between. CDR3 length: 15 residues. CDR3 amino acids: CATSGGRTLTGELFF. The CDR3 DNA reads TGTGCCACCAGCGGCGGTCGGACACTCACCGGGGAGCTGTTTTTT.

The V and J genes are TRBV5-6 and TRBJ1-2, with D maybe TRBD1 (6 bases). V gave up 1 base and J gave up 0 bases, with 7 bases separating them. Germline V gene data show CDR1 as SGHDT and CDR2 as YYEEEE. The CDR3 loop spans 14 amino acids. CDR3 coding DNA: TGTGCCAGCAGCTTGTCAGGGGCTAACTATGGCTACACCTTC. It specifies CASSLSGANYGYTF.

The gene calls are TRBV6-5 and TRBJ2-5, with 10 bases matching TRBD1. V lost 10 bases, J lost 1 base, and 9 bases stayed unmatched. The CDR3 runs to 15 residues. Germline values: CDR1 MNHEY, CDR2 SVGAGI. In DNA form, the CDR3 reads TGTGCCACTCGCAGCTGGGACAGGGGCCAAGAGACCCAGTACTTC. This codes for CATRSWDRGQETQYF.

The rearrangement joins TRBV29-1 to TRBJ1-2, with 7 bases that match TRBD1. The V gene end was trimmed by 7 bases and the J gene end by 8 bases; junction bases not matched to a gene: 10. The CDR3 runs to 12 residues. Germline V CDR1 and CDR2: SQVTM, ANQGSEA. CDR3: CSAVDRALGYTF. In nucleotides, the CDR3 is TGCAGCGCTGTTGACAGGGCTTTGGGCTACACCTTC. The full variable domain, completed using reference TRBV29-1 and TRBJ1-2, is SAVISQKPSRDICQRGTSLTIQCQVDSQVTMMFWYRQQPGQSLTLIATANQGSEATYESGFVIDKFPISRPNLTFSTLTVSNMSPEDSSIYLCSAVDRALGYTFGSGTRLTVV.

The rearrangement joins TRBV5-1 to TRBJ1-1; no clear D gene. Germline CDR1 and CDR2: SGHRS and YFSETQ. The CDR3 is made up of 12 amino acids. The V end lost 0 bases, the J end lost 11 bases, and 11 bases lay between the germline ends. CDR3 DNA sequence: TGCGCCAGCAGCTTGGTACCAGAAAAGGCTTTCTTT. Residues: CASSLVPEKAFF.

This clone was seen once. This chain joins TRBV3-1 (or the pseudogene TRBV3-2) and TRBJ2-1; TRBD2 is a possible D gene (6 bases). The CDR3 totals 16 residues. Looked up from germline, CDR1 is LGHDT and CDR2 is YNNKEL (reference sequence). The V end lost 3 bases, the J end lost 8 bases, and 20 bases lay between the germline ends. The CDR3 DNA reads as TGTGCCAGCAGCCATCCGGGGCGGGACTCGATGGATGAGCAGTTCTTC. Amino acids: CASSHPGRDSMDEQFF.

V usage is TRBV30 and J usage is TRBJ1-5; a possible D gene is TRBD1 (6 bases). Trimming shortened V by 1 base and J by 7 bases, and 17 bases separated the two germline ends. CDR1 GTSNPN and CDR2 SVGIG come from the germline V gene (reference sequence). The CDR3 covers 15 residues. The CDR3 DNA follows: TGTGCCTGGAGTGGTAGTAGACAGGTGTCCCAGCCCCAGCATTTT. It encodes CAWSGSRQVSQPQHF.

V is TRBV6-4 and J is TRBJ2-3, with 8 bases that match TRBD2. The CDR3 is 13 residues long. Trimming at V came to 5 bases and at J to 5 bases, leaving 3 bases not matched to a gene. Germline V gene lookup returns CDR1 MRHNA and CDR2 SNTAGT. The CDR3: CASSNSGKDTQYF. The CDR3 DNA is TGTGCCAGCAGTAATAGCGGGAAAGATACGCAGTATTTT.

The chain links TRBV28 to TRBJ2-5; 7 positions agree with TRBD2. Trimming removed 7 bases from V and 4 bases from J; junction bases left unmatched: 18. From germline, CDR1 is MDHEN and CDR2 SYDVKM. This CDR3 spans 17 amino acids. The CDR3 reads CASTQLGSGIGGETQYF. CDR3 DNA sequence: TGTGCCAGCACCCAATTAGGGAGCGGGATAGGAGGAGAGACCCAGTACTTC.

This clone was counted only a few times. The chain links TRBV2 to TRBJ1-2; 7 bases agree with TRBD1. Unmatched junction bases numbered 14, after V lost 7 bases and J lost 3 bases. In germline, CDR1 is SNHLY, CDR2 FYNNEI. This CDR3 has 16 amino acids. The CDR3, as DNA: TGTGCCAGCACGGGACCCGGGACAGCAACATACTATGGCTACACCTTC. Its protein is CASTGPGTATYYGYTF.

The J gene is TRBJ1-5, the V gene TRBV3-1 (or the pseudogene TRBV3-2), with TRBD1 matching over 8 bases. The germline CDR1 and CDR2 sequences are LGHDT and YNNKEL (reference sequence). The CDR3 is 14 amino acids. The V and J ends lost 0 bases and 6 bases, in that order; junction bases with no gene match: 1. CDR3 DNA: TGTGCCAGCAGCCAAGATACAGGGGGTCAGCCCCAGCATTTT. It translates to CASSQDTGGQPQHF.

This chain joins TRBV24-1 and TRBJ2-1; TRBD2 matches at 8 bases. This CDR3 region has 16 residues. Trimming took 2 bases from V and 6 from J; bases not matched to a gene: 8. The V gene's germline CDR1 is KGHDR and CDR2 SFDVKD. The CDR3 coding sequence is TGTGCCACCAGTGATTCCGGGAGGGCCGAGGGCAATGAGCAGTTCTTC. Translated: CATSDSGRAEGNEQFF.

The chain employs TRBV6-1 and TRBJ2-3, with 8 bases fitting TRBD2. J was trimmed by 6 bases and V by 3 bases; bases with no gene match: 2. The CDR3 covers 13 residues. Germline assignment: CDR1 MNHNS and CDR2 SASEGT. The CDR3 sequence is CASSEVAGDTQYF. As DNA, the CDR3 is TGTGCCAGCAGTGAGGTAGCGGGGGATACGCAGTATTTT.